This TCR beta chain was recovered during a study of T cell repertoires in cytomegalovirus infection. Study as a whole: CMV infection together with matching HLA type was indicated by public TCR beta signatures.

Comment on this clonotype: Its target is not known.

Trimming took 8 bases from V and 1 from J, leaving 11 bases between them. From germline, CDR1 is LNHDA and CDR2 SQIVND (reference sequence). The length of the CDR3 is 13 residues. TCRdb analysed the reads with MiXCR anew, one entry per CDR3 protein. The table lists about 920,000 distinct CDR3 sequences, roughly a third of them singletons. General study points: Dominating the ex vivo response were TCR beta clonotypes that were CMV-specific and HLA-C-restricted.

The chain couples TRBV19 to TRBJ2-5; perhaps TRBD2 as D (6 bases). Sequenced here: cultured CD8+ T cells from PBMCs, sampled from culture after CMV antigen stimulation. This TCR derives from a human donor in good health (CMV status not recorded). Some clones in this sample may be carry-over from other donors' samples. This CDR3 reads CASLGGTQETQYF. In nucleotides, the CDR3 is TGTGCCAGTCTCGGGGGAACCCAAGAGACCCAGTACTTC. Based on the CDR3 plus reference TRBV19 and TRBJ2-5, the full variable domain is DGGITQSPKYLFRKEGQNVTLSCEQNLNHDAMYWYRQDPGQGLRLIYYSQIVNDFQKGDIAEGYSVSREKKESFPLTVTSAQKNPTAFYLCASLGGTQETQYFGPGTRLLVL.